These 8 T cell receptor beta chains came from one sample sequenced in a study of cytomegalovirus exposure and HLA in healthy donors. Using immunoSEQ multiplex PCR, the repertoire was profiled, and TCRdb retains in-frame clones only, with some absent. In the table there are a few hundred thousand clones, around 85% of which are singletons. Specimen: PBMCs. The origin of the receptors is a woman aged 18-30 years in good health and CMV-seronegative.

In regard to this clone: Additional DNA sequences in this sample encode the identical CDR3. This chain links TRBV5-1 with TRBJ2-3, with TRBD2 matching over 8 bases. Losses at the gene ends were 5 bases for V and 1 base for J; bases not matched to a gene: 6. The CDR3 has 15 residues. From germline, CDR1 is SGHRS and CDR2 YFSETQ. The CDR3 DNA is TGCGCCAGCAGTATCGGACTAGCCGGCACAGATACGCAGTATTTT. Residues: CASSIGLAGTDTQYF. Complete variable domain (other parts from reference TRBV5-1 and TRBJ2-3): KAGVTQTPRYLIKTRGQQVTLSCSPISGHRSVSWYQQTPGQGLQFLFEYFSETQRNKGNFPGRFSGRQFSNSRSEMNVSTLELGDSALYLCASSIGLAGTDTQYFGPGTRLTVL.

CDR3 region: CASSRLPGYEQYF. The CDR3 DNA reads TGCGCCAGCAGTCGTTTACCAGGCTACGAGCAGTACTTC. The genes are TRBV5-1 and TRBJ2-7; no reliable D call. V was cut by 5 bases and J by 3 bases, with 12 bases left in between. The germline gives CDR1 SGHRS, CDR2 YFSETQ. This CDR3 spans 13 amino acids.

CDR3 region: CASSPGSGIQPQHF. The CDR3 region has the DNA TGCGCCAGCAGCCCTGGATCGGGGATCCAGCCCCAGCATTTT. The V and J genes are TRBV5-1 and TRBJ1-5; D remains ambiguous. CDR3 length equals 14 residues. The V and J ends lost 4 bases and 7 bases respectively, with 15 bases between them. The germline gives CDR1 SGHRS, CDR2 YFSETQ.

In its sample, this clone was seen a few times. The gene calls are TRBV2 and TRBJ2-7; TRBD1 aligns across 9 bases. The J segment lost 5 bases and the V segment lost 4 bases, leaving 0 bases of the junction unmatched. Germline-derived CDR1 and CDR2 are SNHLY and FYNNEI. CDR3 length: 12 amino acids. For the CDR3, the DNA is TGTGCCAGCAGTGGACAGGGGGACGAGCAGTACTTC. Protein sequence: CASSGQGDEQYF.

The V and J genes are TRBV30 and TRBJ1-4; 7 bases fit TRBD1. CDR1 GTSNPN and CDR2 SVGIG come from the germline V gene (reference sequence). This CDR3 contains 15 residues. V shed 3 bases, J shed 8 bases, and the junction held 12 bases outside the gene matches. CDR3 sequence reads: CAWSQGTAVNEKLFF. CDR3 in DNA: TGTGCCTGGAGCCAAGGGACAGCGGTGAACGAAAAACTGTTTTTT. Full variable domain (missing parts from reference TRBV30 and TRBJ1-4): SQTIHQWPATLVQPVGSPLSLECTVEGTSNPNLYWYRQAAGRGLQLLFYSVGIGQISSEVPQNLSASRPQDRQFILSSKKLLLSDSGFYLCAWSQGTAVNEKLFFGSGTQLSVL.

The chain couples TRBV5-1 to TRBJ2-2; 12 bases map to TRBD2. Per the germline V gene, CDR1 is SGHRS and CDR2 is YFSETQ. The length of the CDR3 is 18 residues. Trimming removed 1 base from V and 6 bases from J; junction bases left unmatched: 10. The CDR3 protein is CASSLSSGRALWAGELFF. CDR3 bases: TGCGCCAGCAGCTTGTCTAGCGGGAGGGCCCTCTGGGCCGGGGAGCTGTTTTTT.

This clone was observed a handful of times. This chain links TRBV10-1 with TRBJ1-1; 11 bases match TRBD1. This CDR3 has 15 amino acids. The germline gives CDR1 WNHNN, CDR2 SYGVQD (reference sequence). V was pared by 6 bases and J by 1 base, with 4 bases of the junction left unmatched. Here the CDR3 DNA reads TGCGCCAGCAGAGGACAGGGGGCCCAGAACACTGAAGCTTTCTTT. This encodes CASRGQGAQNTEAFF.

The rearrangement uses TRBV2 and TRBJ2-1; 10 bases are a match to TRBD1. The CDR3 runs 16 residues. Per the germline V gene, CDR1 is SNHLY and CDR2 is FYNNEI. J lost 9 bases, V lost 2 bases, and 10 bases had no gene match. CDR3 residues: CASSERTGGAATEQFF. In DNA, the CDR3 is TGTGCCAGCAGTGAAAGGACAGGGGGGGCAGCAACTGAGCAGTTCTTC.